This passage covers 11 T cell receptor beta chains from one sample sequenced in a study of low-dose radiotherapy and immunotherapy resistance in tumors. Alpha- and beta-chain coverage of first-strand cDNA came from TRAV- and TRBV-specific primers. It was with a constant-region primer and a V-primer adapter that TCRs were amplified over roughly 19 PCR cycles. One entry per CDR3 protein results from TCRdb running MiXCR on the reads. The sample carries more than 70,000 distinct CDR3 sequences, about a third recorded once. The time point here: before trial treatment. The sequencing used PBMCs, collected before treatment. Receptors originate from a female donor with ovarian cancer.

This chain joins TRBV20-1 and TRBJ2-7; D possibly matches TRBD1 or TRBD2 (5 bases each). The CDR3 totals 13 residues. Looked up from germline, CDR1 is DFQATT and CDR2 is SNEGSKA (reference sequence). Trimming shortened V by 6 bases and J by 3 bases, and 15 bases separated the two germline ends. The CDR3 is CSASPADNYEQYF. The CDR3 DNA reads as TGCAGTGCCAGCCCAGCGGACAACTACGAGCAGTACTTC.

This clonotype was observed many times. The chain uses TRBV11-1 and TRBJ2-7; D perhaps matches TRBD1 (5 bases). The CDR3 extends over 13 amino acids. Germline V CDR1 and CDR2: SGHAT, FQDESV (reference sequence). V was cut by 5 bases and J by 7 bases, with 15 bases left in between. The CDR3 coding sequence is TGTGCCAGCAGCCGAGACAGAGCTAGGGAGCAGTACTTC. As protein: CASSRDRAREQYF.

In regard to this clonotype: A far bigger clonotype differs at one base, so this is likely a read error. The chain carries TRBV12-5 and TRBJ2-7; the match to TRBD2 covers 12 bases. Germline CDR1 reads LGHNT; CDR2 reads FRNRAP. V gave up 4 bases and J gave up 7 bases; unmatched junction bases: 11. The CDR3 contains 16 residues. Here the CDR3 reads CASGSPTSGGDNEQYF. For the CDR3, the DNA is TGTGCTAGTGGTTCTCCGACTAGCGGGGGAGACAATGAGCAGTACTTC.

In its sample, this clonotype was seen many times. The V and J genes are TRBV6-2 or TRBV6-3 and TRBJ2-7; maybe TRBD2 (5 bases). The CDR3 consists of 15 residues. Deletions cut 4 bases from V and 0 bases from J, with 13 bases between. The germline gives CDR1 MNHEY, CDR2 SVGEGT. This chain's CDR3 is CASSSQWRASYEQYF. The CDR3 region has the DNA TGTGCCAGCAGTTCGCAGTGGCGGGCCTCCTACGAGCAGTACTTC.

There are many counts of this clonotype. The chain is built from TRBV11-2 and TRBJ1-2; D perhaps matches TRBD1 (5 bases). The CDR3 is 17 residues long. CDR1 and CDR2 from the germline V gene are SGHAT and FQNNGV. V lost 1 base, J lost 6 bases, and 21 bases lay in between. For the CDR3, the DNA is TGTGCCAGCAGCTTAGGCTCTTTTGGGGGGATCCCCAATGGCTACACCTTC. As protein: CASSLGSFGGIPNGYTF.

This clonotype was recorded many times. The chain joins TRBV12-3 or TRBV12-4 to TRBJ2-2; D gene uncertain. With 7 bases removed from V and 4 bases from J, the gap between germline ends came to 16 bases. The CDR3 spans 15 residues. This CDR3 is CASTPPVGPTGELFF. The CDR3 bases are TGTGCCAGCACTCCCCCCGTTGGGCCCACCGGGGAGCTGTTTTTT.

The chain recombines TRBV18 with TRBJ2-3; 7 bases agree with TRBD1. V lost 3 bases and J lost 6; bases outside the gene matches: 3. This CDR3 comprises 13 residues. Germline-derived CDR1 and CDR2 are KGHSH and LQKENI. CDR3 in amino acids: CASSPLTGDTQYF. DNA for the CDR3: TGTGCCAGCTCACCCCTGACAGGGGATACGCAGTATTTT.

This clonotype was observed at least ten times. The V and J genes are TRBV6-1 and TRBJ2-3, with D perhaps TRBD2 (6 bases). Germline V CDR1 and CDR2: MNHNS, SASEGT. This CDR3 is built from 14 residues. V lost 1 base and J 4 bases, leaving 9 bases between the germline ends. CDR3 amino acids: CASSEGLEADTQYF. DNA for the CDR3: TGTGCCAGCAGTGAAGGACTAGAGGCAGATACGCAGTATTTT.

A remark on this clonotype: A far larger clone is just one base off, so this is likely a read error. V and J are TRBV13 and TRBJ2-5; no clear D. The CDR3 runs to 15 residues. Trimming removed 5 bases from V and 9 bases from J, with 22 bases in between. Germline V gene lookup returns CDR1 PRHDT and CDR2 FYEKMQ (reference sequence). In DNA form, the CDR3 reads TGTGCCAGCAGCCGGAACTGGCAAATCTTTGAGTCCCAGTACTTC. Translated, it gives CASSRNWQIFESQYF.

On this clonotype itself: A far larger clone is one base from this, pointing to a likely read error. The chain recombines TRBV10-1 with TRBJ2-1, with TRBD2 matching over 12 bases. The CDR3 extends over 17 amino acids. V was pared by 8 bases and J by 10 bases, with 18 bases of the junction left unmatched. Per germline, CDR1 WNHNN and CDR2 SYGVQD (reference sequence). The CDR3 DNA reads TGCGCCAGCCGAGGAACTAGCGGGAGGCTTACTACCTACGAGCAGTTCTTC. The encoded protein is CASRGTSGRLTTYEQFF.

The gene calls are TRBV5-6 and TRBJ2-3, with no clear D. The V end was cut by 3 bases, the J end by 1 base, with 12 bases between. The germline V gene has CDR1 SGHDT and CDR2 YYEEEE. The CDR3 is 15 residues long. The CDR3 nucleotides are TGTGCCAGCAGCTCCCCCTCGCTGGGCACAGATACGCAGTATTTT. As protein: CASSSPSLGTDTQYF.